The rows below give T cell receptor beta chains drawn from one sample of a study of blood T cell repertoires in COVID-19. Assay: immunoSEQ multiplex PCR; the TCRdb copy retains only in-frame clones and omits some. The sample holds 250,000 to 350,000 clones, about 86% seen once. Sequencing used peripheral blood. The receptors derive from a young woman who had recovered from COVID-19. Each CDR3 is given with its conserved first and last residue. D genes are given only for firm matches. Part of the rows lack a size; the others show once, few, many or a class for expanded clones.

15,TRBJ2-7,TRBV6-5,-,TRBD2,TGTGCCAGCAGTACCCTTGGCGGGAGTCCCTACGAGCAGTACTTC,CASSTLGGSPYEQYF
16,TRBJ1-1,TRBV21-1,-,-,TGTGCCAGCAGGAGAGCCGACAGGGGGCGTCACCCTGAAGCTTTCTTT,CASRRADRGRHPEAFF
15,TRBJ1-4,TRBV7-2,-,-,TGTGCCAGCAGCTTTTCATGGGGAGCGGATGAAAAACTGTTTTTT,CASSFSWGADEKLFF
14,TRBJ1-2,TRBV29-1,once,-,TGCAGCGTTGAATCTGACAGGTCGGGCTATGGCTACACCTTC,CSVESDRSGYGYTF
17,TRBJ2-2,TRBV24-1,-,TRBD1,TGTGCCACCAGTGACTCGACAGGGCTGAGGGACACCGGGGAGCTGTTTTTT,CATSDSTGLRDTGELFF
16,TRBJ2-7,TRBV7-2,-,TRBD1,TGTGCCAGCAGCTTAGGTCCGGGACAGGGGGCCCACGAGCAGTACTTC,CASSLGPGQGAHEQYF
13,TRBJ1-6,TRBV2,-,-,TGTGCCAGCAGTGAGAGACAGGACTCACCCCTCCACTTT,CASSERQDSPLHF
13,TRBJ1-1,TRBV11-3,-,TRBD1,TGTGCCAGCAGCGCGGGGACAGGGATCGAAGCTTTCTTT,CASSAGTGIEAFF
15,TRBJ2-2,TRBV5-1,-,TRBD2,TGCGCCAGCAGTTTCTTGCGGGGGGACACCGGGGAGCTGTTTTTT,CASSFLRGDTGELFF
13,TRBJ1-1,TRBV5-1,-,-,TGCGCCAGCAGCTCCCCTCCAGGGGCTGAAGCTTTCTTT,CASSSPPGAEAFF
15,TRBJ1-1,TRBV6-5,-,TRBD1,TGTGCCAGCAACCGGGTGACAGGGCAGGGCACTGAAGCTTTCTTT,CASNRVTGQGTEAFF
13,TRBJ2-5,TRBV2,-,-,TGTGCCAGCAGTGAAGAAGGGGAAGAGACCCAGTACTTC,CASSEEGEETQYF
15,TRBJ2-2,TRBV28,-,TRBD1,TGTGCCAGCAGTTTCAGGGGGCCGAGTACCGGGGAGCTGTTTTTT,CASSFRGPSTGELFF
14,TRBJ2-7,TRBV27,-,TRBD2,TGTGCCAGCAGAGTAGCGGGAGGTAGTTACGAGCAGTACTTC,CASRVAGGSYEQYF
18,TRBJ2-5,TRBV5-4,-,TRBD2,TGTGCCAGCAGCTTGGGGCTAGCGGGAGGGACTCCGCAAGAGACCCAGTACTTC,CASSLGLAGGTPQETQYF
12,TRBJ1-2,TRBV7-8,few,-,TGTGCCAGCAGCGGAGGGAGATCCGGCTACACCTTC,CASSGGRSGYTF
13,TRBJ1-1,TRBV5-4,-,-,TGTGCCAGCAGCCAGGTAGTGAACACTGAAGCTTTCTTT,CASSQVVNTEAFF
13,TRBJ1-2,TRBV2,-,TRBD1,TGTGCCAGCGGCGAGACAGGGATCGGTGGCTACACCTTC,CASGETGIGGYTF
14,TRBJ1-1,TRBV5-6,-,-,TGTGCCAGCAGCTTTTGGGCTCCAAACACTGAAGCTTTCTTT,CASSFWAPNTEAFF
15,TRBJ2-5,TRBV7-2,-,TRBD2,TGTGCCAGCAGCCCCTCTAGCGGGAACCAAGAGACCCAGTACTTC,CASSPSSGNQETQYF
14,TRBJ2-7,TRBV7-2,medium-sized,TRBD1,TGTGCCAGCAGCCGGACAGGGGGGCCCTACGAGCAGTACTTC,CASSRTGGPYEQYF
13,TRBJ1-2,TRBV12-3/TRBV12-4,-,TRBD1,TGTGCCAGCAGTTTGGGACAGCCCTATGGCTACACCTTC,CASSLGQPYGYTF
16,TRBJ2-3,TRBV11-2,-,TRBD2,TGTGCCAGCAGCTTCTTAGCGGGGGCGGGCACAGATACGCAGTATTTT,CASSFLAGAGTDTQYF
14,TRBJ2-5,TRBV7-9,-,-,TGTGCCAGCACGTCTCCGAGCGGCTCGGAGACCCAGTACTTC,CASTSPSGSETQYF
17,TRBJ2-7,TRBV3-1/TRBV3-2,few,TRBD2,TGTGCCAGCAGCCAAGTCTCTAGCGGGGCCCACTCCTACGAGCAGTACTTC,CASSQVSSGAHSYEQYF